This TCR beta chain came from a study of cytomegalovirus exposure and HLA in healthy donors. The V gene's germline CDR1 is SGDLS and CDR2 YYNGEE. V was trimmed by 1 base and J by 4 bases, leaving 8 bases between them. The CDR3 loop spans 13 amino acids. PCR employed 60 Vbeta and 13 Jbeta primers. Sequencing used immunoSEQ multiplex PCR; TCRdb keeps in-frame clones, though not all of them. Here the sample table reports about 120,000 clones. The sequencing input was PBMCs. The origin of this receptor is a man younger than 30 in good health and CMV-seronegative. The J gene is TRBJ1-1, the V gene TRBV9; a possible D gene is TRBD1 (5 bases). The CDR3 DNA is TGTGCCAGCAGCGTACAGGGATTCACTGAAGCTTTCTTT. Amino acid sequence: CASSVQGFTEAFF.